This T cell receptor (beta chain) was observed in a study of cytomegalovirus exposure and HLA in healthy donors. The study's findings and limits: In a later analysis, TCR beta V- and J-gene trimming showed a link to a missense DCLRE1C variant. The presence/absence work took it that sequencing depth was about the same across donors. TRBV6-2, TRBV6-3 and other indistinguishable V segments were excluded.

For this clone: Its antigen is unknown.

Primers for the PCR totalled 60 Vbeta and 13 Jbeta. The protocol was immunoSEQ multiplex PCR, while the TCRdb copy is restricted to in-frame clones and leaves out a portion. Here the sample spans fewer than 140,000 clones, 75% being singletons. The CDR3 contains 15 residues. Germline lookup yields CDR1 SGDLS and CDR2 YYNGEE. V dropped 0 bases and J dropped 7; count of bases not matched to a gene: 8. Healthy bone marrow donors supplied every sample. The V call is TRBV9, the J call TRBJ2-7; 9 positions match TRBD2. The receptor was isolated from a man aged 35-49 years in good health and CMV-seronegative. The sample taken for sequencing was PBMCs. The CDR3 nucleotides read TGTGCCAGCAGCGTAGCCGTTGGTCTAGCGGGGGAGCAGTACTTC. Its translation: CASSVAVGLAGEQYF.